These 28 T cell receptor beta chains were sequenced from one sample in a study of shared clonotypes between healthy human individuals. TCRdb's copy holds only in-frame clones and misses some; the assay was immunoSEQ multiplex PCR. The profile shows some 1,900,000 clones, just under 95% of them singletons. CD45RO-negative CD8 cells positively selected for CCR7 made up the naive population, which excluded terminally differentiated effector memory CD45RA+ cells. The sequenced sample consisted of naive CD8+ T cells sorted from blood. The receptors were sampled from a man aged 18-30 years in good health.

Regarding this clone: Within the sample, other DNA sequences also encode this same CDR3. This CDR3 is CASSQVQGPYEQYF. For the CDR3, the DNA is TGCGCCAGCAGCCAAGTCCAGGGTCCCTACGAGCAGTACTTC. The chain combines TRBV4-1 with TRBJ2-7, with D possibly TRBD1 on 5 matching bases. Germline V gene data show CDR1 as MGHRA and CDR2 as YSYEKL. This CDR3 has 14 residues. With 1 base removed from V and 2 bases from J, the gap between germline ends came to 9 bases.

The CDR3 sequence is CASSAASYEQYF. CDR3 in DNA: TGTGCCAGTAGTGCCGCCTCCTACGAGCAGTACTTC. The chain joins TRBV19 to TRBJ2-7; no clear D gene. The CDR3 has 12 residues. V was shortened by 5 bases and J by 0 bases, with 5 bases between the two germline ends. CDR1 and CDR2 from the germline V gene are LNHDA and SQIVND (reference sequence).

The V call is TRBV4-3, the J call TRBJ1-4; 7 bases match TRBD1. V dropped 4 bases and J dropped 0; count of bases not matched to a gene: 5. Germline values: CDR1 LGHNA, CDR2 YSLEER. The CDR3 is made up of 16 amino acids. CDR3 coding DNA: TGCGCCAGCAGCCTGGGACAGCGCGCAACTAATGAAAAACTGTTTTTT. This codes for CASSLGQRATNEKLFF.

This rearrangement joins TRBV5-1 to TRBJ2-5; 7 bases align to TRBD2. Trimming cost V 2 bases and J 2 bases; bases outside gene matches: 6. Germline CDR1 is SGHRS and CDR2 is YFSETQ. There are 15 residues in the CDR3. The CDR3 coding sequence is TGCGCCAGCAGCTTCGGCGGGGGACCTCAAGAGACCCAGTACTTC. Protein sequence: CASSFGGGPQETQYF.

The V and J genes are TRBV7-9 and TRBJ2-1; D might be TRBD2 (5 bases). The V gene's germline CDR1 is SEHNR and CDR2 FQNEAQ (reference sequence). This CDR3 spans 15 amino acids. The V end lost 0 bases, the J end lost 6 bases, and 12 bases lay between the germline ends. The CDR3 bases are TGTGCCAGCAGCTTAGCGAGAGGGAGTTTCAATGAGCAGTTCTTC. Its protein product is CASSLARGSFNEQFF. Looking up the rest from reference TRBV7-9 and TRBJ2-1 gives the full variable domain: DTGVSQNPRHKITKRGQNVTFRCDPISEHNRLYWYRQTLGQGPEFLTYFQNEAQLEKSRLLSDRFSAERPKGSFSTLEIQRTEQGDSAMYLCASSLARGSFNEQFFGPGTRLTVL.

This clone has only one observation. The gene calls are TRBV5-6 and TRBJ1-3; D is uncertain. With 2 bases removed from V and 0 bases from J, the gap between germline ends came to 9 bases. The CDR3 extends over 15 amino acids. CDR1 is SGHDT and CDR2 is YYEEEE in the germline V gene. CDR3: CASSLALDSGNTIYF. CDR3 nucleotide sequence: TGTGCCAGCAGCTTAGCCTTGGACTCTGGAAACACCATATATTTT.

The V and J genes are TRBV4-2 and TRBJ1-2, with D uncertain. CDR1 and CDR2 from the germline V gene are LGHNA and YNFKEQ. The germline V and J ends were trimmed by 0 bases and 0 bases, with 8 bases remaining between them. The CDR3 totals 15 residues. The CDR3 DNA sequence: TGTGCCAGCAGCCAAGAGTCAGAGGCTAACTATGGCTACACCTTC. This codes for CASSQESEANYGYTF.

This clone was detected only once. This sample includes further DNA sequences coding for the same CDR3. V usage is TRBV7-9 and J usage is TRBJ2-7; 7 bases are a match to TRBD1. This CDR3 contains 13 residues. The ends lost 5 bases at V and 3 bases at J; junction bases unmatched: 4. Germline CDR1 SEHNR, CDR2 FQNEAQ (reference sequence). DNA of the CDR3: TGTGCCAGCAGCCCGGACAGGTTCTACGAGCAGTACTTC. This codes for CASSPDRFYEQYF.

Note on this clone: Other DNA sequences in this sample translate to the same CDR3. The chain recombines TRBV6-5 with TRBJ1-1; D gene unclear. Germline CDR1 and CDR2: MNHEY and SVGAGI. Trimming pared 2 bases from V and 5 bases from J, leaving 12 bases between. The CDR3 sequence is 14 residues long. CDR3 residues: CASSYDGLGTEAFF. The CDR3, as DNA: TGTGCCAGCAGTTACGACGGATTAGGGACTGAAGCTTTCTTT.

The chain has TRBV13 and TRBJ2-7, with 9 bases identical to TRBD1. The CDR3 runs 14 residues. The J segment lost 4 bases and the V segment lost 2 bases, leaving 3 bases of the junction unmatched. Germline V gives CDR1 PRHDT, CDR2 FYEKMQ (reference sequence). The chain's CDR3 is CASSLSDRGYEQYF. Written as DNA, the CDR3 is TGTGCCAGCAGCTTAAGTGACAGGGGGTACGAGCAGTACTTC. Full variable domain (missing parts from reference TRBV13 and TRBJ2-7): AAGVIQSPRHLIKEKRETATLKCYPIPRHDTVYWYQQGPGQDPQFLISFYEKMQSDKGSIPDRFSAQQFSDYHSELNMSSLELGDSALYFCASSLSDRGYEQYFGPGTRLTVT.

The chain recombines TRBV7-9 with TRBJ2-7; D might be TRBD1 or TRBD2, each matching 5 bases. Looked up from germline, CDR1 is SEHNR and CDR2 is FQNEAQ (reference sequence). Trimming stripped 5 bases from V and 5 bases from J, with 16 bases between. The CDR3 covers 14 residues. CDR3 protein: CASSAVGGGDEQYF. The CDR3 region has the DNA TGTGCCAGCAGCGCCGTCGGTGGGGGTGACGAGCAGTACTTC.

The chain uses TRBV10-3 and TRBJ2-6; tentatively, D is TRBD1 (6 bases). The CDR3 spans 15 residues. V was trimmed by 4 bases and J by 2 bases, leaving 9 bases between them. The germline V gene encodes CDR1 ENHRY and CDR2 SYGVKD. The DNA of the CDR3 is TGTGCCATCAGTGCGGACAGTACTGGGGCCAACGTCCTGACTTTC. It is translated as CAISADSTGANVLTF.

The CDR3, as DNA: TGTGCCAGCAGCTTCGGACAGGACAACACTGAAGCTTTCTTT. It translates to CASSFGQDNTEAFF. The chain links TRBV7-9 to TRBJ1-1, with 7 bases that match TRBD1. The CDR3 loop spans 14 amino acids. V lost 3 bases, J lost 2 bases, and 3 bases stayed unmatched. Germline V gene sequence: CDR1 SEHNR, CDR2 FQNEAQ (reference sequence).

The chain is built from TRBV9 and TRBJ2-3; no definite D call. The CDR3 is 13 residues long. Germline assignment: CDR1 SGDLS and CDR2 YYNGEE. V gave up 2 bases and J gave up 6 bases, with 10 bases separating them. CDR3 protein: CASSVSALDTQYF. The CDR3, as DNA: TGTGCCAGCAGCGTTTCTGCCTTGGATACGCAGTATTTT.

The rearrangement uses TRBV11-2 and TRBJ2-3; D uncertain. The V gene's germline CDR1 is SGHAT and CDR2 FQNNGV. The V end lost 2 bases, the J end lost 6 bases, and 6 bases lay between the germline ends. The CDR3 length is 12 residues. CDR3 sequence (DNA): TGTGCCAGCAGCTTAATGCAGGATACGCAGTATTTT. Translating it yields CASSLMQDTQYF.

A note on this clone: The same CDR3 is also encoded by other DNA sequences in this sample. This chain links TRBV27 with TRBJ2-7; 9 positions match TRBD1. Germline V gene sequence: CDR1 MNHEY, CDR2 SMNVEV (reference sequence). V dropped 0 bases and J dropped 3; count of bases not matched to a gene: 6. The CDR3 runs to 16 residues. The CDR3 DNA reads TGTGCCAGCAGTTTATCAGCGGGGACAGGGATCTACGAGCAGTACTTC. It translates to CASSLSAGTGIYEQYF.

J is TRBJ1-1 and V is TRBV14; D is undetermined. CDR1 and CDR2 (germline): SGHDN, FVKESK. The V gene lost 0 bases and the J gene lost 7 bases, with 9 bases spanning the gap. This CDR3 is 13 amino acids long. The CDR3, as DNA: TGTGCCAGCAGCCAAGAAGGCAGCCTTGAAGCTTTCTTT. Encoded protein: CASSQEGSLEAFF.

CDR3 in DNA: TGTGCCAGCAGTTTGATCTCGGGACAGGGCTTCAGGAATTCACCCCTCCACTTT. Its translation: CASSLISGQGFRNSPLHF. V usage is TRBV28 and J usage is TRBJ1-6, with TRBD1 matching over 9 bases. CDR3 length: 18 amino acids. The junction had 13 bases not matched to a gene; V was cut back by 3 bases and J by 7 bases. Per the germline V gene, CDR1 is MDHEN and CDR2 is SYDVKM.

The chain recombines TRBV2 with TRBJ2-3, with 10 bases matching TRBD2. The germline V gene has CDR1 SNHLY and CDR2 FYNNEI. This CDR3 region has 14 residues. The trim removed 5 bases at V and 5 bases at J, leaving 4 bases unmatched. CDR3 nucleotides: TGTGCCAGCAGTCCAGCGGGAGGGATAGATACGCAGTATTTT. Protein sequence: CASSPAGGIDTQYF.

This clone is a singleton in its sample. The sample has other DNA sequences that encode this CDR3 too. The J gene is TRBJ2-7, the V gene TRBV6-5, with TRBD1 matching over 7 bases. Germline CDR1 reads MNHEY; CDR2 reads SVGAGI. The CDR3 totals 13 residues. J gave up 0 bases and V 8 bases, and 4 bases lay outside the gene matches. This CDR3 is CASGSGGSYEQYF. In DNA, the CDR3 is TGTGCCAGCGGGTCAGGGGGCTCCTACGAGCAGTACTTC.

A word on this clone: The sample carries other DNA sequences with the same CDR3. The chain recombines TRBV6-5 with TRBJ2-2, with D unresolved. The V gene lost 3 bases and the J gene lost 1 base, with 9 bases spanning the gap. Germline CDR1 reads MNHEY; CDR2 reads SVGAGI. The CDR3 sequence is 15 residues long. The CDR3 nucleotides read TGTGCCAGCAGTTATTCTTCTGAGAACACCGGGGAGCTGTTTTTT. Translating gives CASSYSSENTGELFF.

This clone was observed a single time. This CDR3 is also generated by other DNA sequences in the sample. The rearrangement links TRBV4-1 to TRBJ2-7, with 10 bases matching TRBD1. This CDR3 has 15 residues. The V and J ends lost 2 bases and 4 bases, in that order; junction bases with no gene match: 5. CDR1 is MGHRA and CDR2 is YSYEKL in the germline V gene. The CDR3 bases are TGCGCCAGCAGCCAAAAGACAGGGGGCGTTTACGAGCAGTACTTC. Encoded protein: CASSQKTGGVYEQYF.

The chain couples TRBV27 to TRBJ2-7, with D possibly called TRBD1 or TRBD2 (5 bases each). Germline loops: CDR1 MNHEY, CDR2 SMNVEV (reference sequence). V dropped 1 base and J dropped 0 bases, with 16 bases sitting between them. This CDR3 contains 17 residues. CDR3 DNA: TGTGCCAGCAGTTTATTGTTCGGGGACGGAGTCTCCTACGAGCAGTACTTC. This sequence encodes CASSLLFGDGVSYEQYF.

A word on this clone: Sequence at one end of the junction differs from germline and may be a read error. V and J are TRBV27 and TRBJ2-1; 10 bases are a match to TRBD2. The germline V gene has CDR1 MNHEY and CDR2 SMNVEV (reference sequence). The CDR3 runs to 16 residues. In DNA, the CDR3 is TGTGCCAGCAGTTTCCTAGCGGGGGCGTCCTCCAATGAGCAGTTCTTC. This encodes CASSFLAGASSNEQFF.

V is TRBV12-5 and J is TRBJ2-7; D call uncertain. Trimming took 6 bases from V and 2 from J, leaving 11 bases between them. Germline V gene sequence: CDR1 LGHNT, CDR2 FRNRAP. The CDR3 loop spans 13 amino acids. CDR3 bases: TGTGCTAGTGGCCCCCCCAGTACCTACGAGCAGTACTTC. This gives the protein CASGPPSTYEQYF.

The rearrangement links TRBV12-5 to TRBJ1-2; D gene ambiguous. Germline loops: CDR1 LGHNT, CDR2 FRNRAP. This CDR3 contains 13 residues. V was pared by 3 bases and J by 4 bases, with 9 bases between. The CDR3 region is CASGLVPSYGYTF. The CDR3 DNA is TGTGCTAGTGGTTTAGTCCCGTCCTATGGCTACACCTTC.

The CDR3 protein is CASSSSRDTEAFF. CDR3 nucleotides: TGTGCCAGCAGCTCCAGCCGAGACACTGAAGCTTTCTTT. The chain employs TRBV7-9 and TRBJ1-1; D is ambiguous. V lost 4 bases and J 3 bases, leaving 9 bases between the germline ends. The CDR3 loop spans 13 amino acids. CDR1 is SEHNR and CDR2 is FQNEAQ in the germline V gene (reference sequence).

The chain employs TRBV9 and TRBJ2-7, with TRBD1 matching over 10 bases. CDR1 and CDR2 from the germline V gene are SGDLS and YYNGEE. V dropped 0 bases and J dropped 6; count of bases not matched to a gene: 6. The CDR3 spans 15 residues. The CDR3 sequence is CASSVGGTGEFEQYF. Written as DNA, the CDR3 is TGTGCCAGCAGCGTAGGCGGGACAGGGGAGTTCGAGCAGTACTTC.